A single sample gave rise to the 22 T cell receptor beta chains below, sequenced in a study of blood T cell repertoires in COVID-19. Data came from immunoSEQ multiplex PCR; TCRdb stores just in-frame clones and leaves some out. The data show about 250,000 clones, about four fifths seen once. Sequenced sample: peripheral blood. The origin of the receptors is a person aged 65-85 years with COVID-19, enrolled during active disease.

The chain joins TRBV12-5 to TRBJ2-5, with D possibly matching TRBD1 (6 bases). Germline V gene sequence: CDR1 LGHNT, CDR2 FRNRAP. Trimming stripped 6 bases from V and 5 bases from J, with 16 bases between. This CDR3 is built from 14 residues. CDR3 region: CASGVGGRGETQYF. CDR3 nucleotides: TGTGCTAGTGGGGTCGGAGGCAGGGGTGAGACCCAGTACTTC.

The V and J genes are TRBV5-1 and TRBJ1-4, with D hard to call. V was trimmed by 4 bases and J by 4 bases, leaving 11 bases between them. The CDR3 has 14 amino acids. The germline V gene encodes CDR1 SGHRS and CDR2 YFSETQ. For the CDR3, the DNA is TGCGCCAGCAGCCTGCCCGGGGATAATGAAAAACTGTTTTTT. It specifies CASSLPGDNEKLFF.

In nucleotides, the CDR3 is TGTGCCAGCAGTTCCGAACAGGGGATTGGCTACACCTTC. It codes for CASSSEQGIGYTF. The chain is built from TRBV28 and TRBJ1-2, with 7 bases aligning to TRBD1. Germline CDR1 reads MDHEN; CDR2 reads SYDVKM. V lost 4 bases and J lost 7; bases outside the gene matches: 6. This CDR3 region has 13 residues.

The J gene is TRBJ2-2, the V gene TRBV6-5; 8 positions match TRBD2. V dropped 8 bases and J dropped 4; count of bases not matched to a gene: 9. Per the germline V gene, CDR1 is MNHEY and CDR2 is SVGAGI. The CDR3 has 15 amino acids. The CDR3 loop is CASRDGGAVTGELFF. CDR3 DNA sequence: TGTGCCAGCCGAGACGGGGGGGCGGTCACCGGGGAGCTGTTTTTT.

The chain carries TRBV28 and TRBJ1-3; D call uncertain. CDR3 length: 12 amino acids. The V end was cut by 3 bases, the J end by 4 bases, with 4 bases between. The V gene's germline CDR1 is MDHEN and CDR2 SYDVKM. The CDR3 sequence is CASSLGGNTIYF. The CDR3 bases are TGTGCCAGCAGTTTGGGCGGAAACACCATATATTTT.

J is TRBJ2-1 and V is TRBV11-1; 7 bases line up with TRBD2. Per the germline V gene, CDR1 is SGHAT and CDR2 is FQDESV (reference sequence). The length of the CDR3 is 15 residues. With 2 bases clipped from V and 4 bases from J, the junction kept 5 bases outside the gene matches. The chain's CDR3 is CASSLRWGGYNEQFF. The CDR3 DNA reads TGTGCCAGCAGCTTAAGGTGGGGAGGGTACAATGAGCAGTTCTTC.

This chain joins TRBV7-9 and TRBJ1-3, with unresolved D. Trimming stripped 0 bases from V and 0 bases from J, with 6 bases between. CDR3 length equals 15 residues. CDR1 is SEHNR, CDR2 FQNEAQ, per germline (reference sequence). CDR3 sequence: CASSLAPSSGNTIYF. In DNA, the CDR3 is TGTGCCAGCAGCTTAGCGCCGAGCTCTGGAAACACCATATATTTT.

V usage is TRBV7-2 and J usage is TRBJ1-2, with TRBD1 identical over 8 bases. V lost 1 base to trimming and J lost 8 bases; unmatched junction nucleotides: 12. Germline V gene sequence: CDR1 SGHTA, CDR2 FQGNSA. This CDR3 is built from 16 residues. In nucleotides, the CDR3 is TGTGCCAGCAGCTTAGTGGTTGGGGTTCGGGACAGGGGCTACACCTTC. Amino acid sequence: CASSLVVGVRDRGYTF.

This clone was counted a single time. This sequence joins TRBV2 and TRBJ1-1; D possibly corresponds to TRBD1 (5 bases). With 9 bases removed from V and 3 bases from J, the gap between germline ends came to 20 bases. The germline V gene has CDR1 SNHLY and CDR2 FYNNEI. This CDR3 contains 15 residues. This CDR3 reads CASSGSSFIDTEAFF. In DNA form, the CDR3 reads TGTGCCAGTTCAGGGTCTTCGTTTATTGACACTGAAGCTTTCTTT.

V is TRBV7-3 and J is TRBJ1-1; no clear D. From germline, CDR1 is SGHTA and CDR2 FQGTGA. The V and J ends lost 2 bases and 0 bases respectively, with 4 bases between them. The CDR3 runs to 13 residues. The CDR3 protein is CASSLSLNTEAFF. DNA of the CDR3: TGTGCCAGCAGCTTATCGTTGAACACTGAAGCTTTCTTT.

Comment on this clone: A junction end diverges from the germline sequence, so it may reflect a read error. This sequence joins TRBV29-1 and TRBJ2-7, with a weak D call TRBD1 (6 bases). Germline V gene sequence: CDR1 SQVTM, CDR2 ANQGSEA. This CDR3 contains 15 residues. The CDR3 reads CSVEGDGTNSYGQYF. The DNA of the CDR3 is TGCAGCGTTGAGGGGGACGGGACAAATTCCTACGGGCAGTACTTC.

V is TRBV5-1 and J is TRBJ2-7, with TRBD2 as a possible D gene (6 bases). The CDR3 has 16 residues. V was trimmed by 1 base and J by 2 bases, leaving 16 bases between them. Looked up from germline, CDR1 is SGHRS and CDR2 is YFSETQ. CDR3 protein: CASSLFGGDRAYEQYF. The DNA for the CDR3 is TGCGCCAGCAGCTTGTTCGGCGGGGACCGGGCCTACGAGCAGTACTTC.

The chain is built from TRBV5-1 and TRBJ2-7; 10 nucleotides match TRBD1. The CDR3 runs to 17 residues. Unmatched junction bases numbered 11, after V lost 4 bases and J lost 1 base. Germline CDR1 and CDR2: SGHRS and YFSETQ. Written as DNA, the CDR3 is TGCGCCAGCAGCCTCGCCCGACAGGGGGCGCGATCCTACGAGCAGTACTTC. This codes for CASSLARQGARSYEQYF. The full variable domain, its missing parts supplied by reference TRBV5-1 and TRBJ2-7, is KAGVTQTPRYLIKTRGQQVTLSCSPISGHRSVSWYQQTPGQGLQFLFEYFSETQRNKGNFPGRFSGRQFSNSRSEMNVSTLELGDSALYLCASSLARQGARSYEQYFGPGTRLTVT.

The gene calls are TRBV5-1 and TRBJ2-1; D might be TRBD1 (7 bases). Per germline, CDR1 SGHRS and CDR2 YFSETQ. Trimming removed 2 bases at V and 2 bases at J, with 11 bases between. This CDR3 is 15 amino acids long. The CDR3 sequence: CASSFGGTAYNEQFF. In DNA form, the CDR3 reads TGCGCCAGCAGCTTTGGGGGGACAGCCTACAATGAGCAGTTCTTC. Using reference TRBV5-1 and TRBJ2-1 for the parts outside the CDR3, the full variable domain is KAGVTQTPRYLIKTRGQQVTLSCSPISGHRSVSWYQQTPGQGLQFLFEYFSETQRNKGNFPGRFSGRQFSNSRSEMNVSTLELGDSALYLCASSFGGTAYNEQFFGPGTRLTVL.

The rearrangement uses TRBV6-4 and TRBJ2-1; TRBD1 matches at 10 bases. The CDR3 has 16 amino acids. The germline V gene encodes CDR1 MRHNA and CDR2 SNTAGT. Germline trimming cut 2 bases from V and 7 bases from J; bases unmatched to any gene: 8. The CDR3 loop reads CASSDHPGQGRNEQFF. The CDR3, as DNA: TGTGCCAGCAGTGACCACCCGGGACAGGGGAGGAATGAGCAGTTCTTC.

Details on this clone: Other DNA sequences in this specimen translate into the identical CDR3. The chain links TRBV7-9 to TRBJ2-3; 9 bases map to TRBD2. V was clipped by 5 bases and J by 1 base; unmatched bases: 1. The CDR3 length is 14 residues. Per germline, CDR1 SEHNR and CDR2 FQNEAQ (reference sequence). CDR3 region: CASSRTSGTDTQYF. As DNA, the CDR3 is TGTGCCAGCAGCAGGACTAGCGGCACAGATACGCAGTATTTT. The variable domain in full, with the rest retrieved from reference TRBV7-9 and TRBJ2-3, is DTGVSQNPRHKITKRGQNVTFRCDPISEHNRLYWYRQTLGQGPEFLTYFQNEAQLEKSRLLSDRFSAERPKGSFSTLEIQRTEQGDSAMYLCASSRTSGTDTQYFGPGTRLTVL.

The V gene is TRBV5-6, the J gene TRBJ1-1, with D unclear. V was cut by 0 bases and J by 1 base, with 4 bases left in between. This CDR3 is built from 13 residues. Germline V lookup: CDR1 SGHDT, CDR2 YYEEEE. The CDR3 nucleotides are TGTGCCAGCAGCTTGGTATGGAACACTGAAGCTTTCTTT. Translation gives CASSLVWNTEAFF.

The chain carries TRBV7-9 and TRBJ2-5; a weak D match, TRBD1 (6 bases). This CDR3 has 14 amino acids. With 3 bases removed from V and 5 bases from J, the gap between germline ends came to 13 bases. Germline CDR1 SEHNR, CDR2 FQNEAQ (reference sequence). The CDR3 bases are TGTGCCAGCAGCTTTTTGTCAGGGGCCGAGACCCAGTACTTC. Translating it yields CASSFLSGAETQYF.

The chain joins TRBV6-2 or TRBV6-3 to TRBJ1-2, with unresolved D. Germline-derived CDR1 and CDR2 are MNHEY and SVGEGT. CDR3 length equals 13 residues. Trimming left V 5 bases short and J 7 bases short, with 14 bases between. The CDR3 reads CASSGDRATGYTF. In DNA, the CDR3 is TGTGCCAGCAGTGGAGACCGCGCGACTGGCTACACCTTC.

J is TRBJ1-1 and V is TRBV13; unclear D gene. Germline V gene sequence: CDR1 PRHDT, CDR2 FYEKMQ (reference sequence). Trimming took off 5 bases at V and 2 bases at J, with 9 bases between the two ends. This CDR3 region has 13 residues. CDR3 loop: CASSPTINTEAFF. As DNA, the CDR3 is TGTGCCAGCAGCCCTACGATTAACACTGAAGCTTTCTTT.

This clone has just a few counts. CDR3 region: CASSLGGAGRVGTEAFF. CDR3 nucleotide sequence: TGTGCCAGCAGCTTAGGAGGGGCGGGGCGTGTGGGGACTGAAGCTTTCTTT. The V call is TRBV7-2, the J call TRBJ1-1; D is perhaps TRBD1 (5 bases). The length of the CDR3 is 17 residues. Trimming took off 1 base at V and 5 bases at J, with 20 bases between the two ends. Germline CDR1 SGHTA, CDR2 FQGNSA.

This sequence joins TRBV7-2 and TRBJ2-3, with a tentative D call TRBD2 (6 bases). Germline loops: CDR1 SGHTA, CDR2 FQGNSA. V dropped 5 bases and J dropped 1 base, with 13 bases sitting between them. The CDR3 sequence is 15 residues long. In DNA form, the CDR3 reads TGTGCCAGCAGCCCCGGAGGGCAGGGCACAGATACGCAGTATTTT. It specifies CASSPGGQGTDTQYF.